This T cell receptor beta chain originates from a study of T cell responses to AZD1222 COVID-19 vaccine. General study points: All repertoire sampling was performed exclusively after the peak T cell response.

V was pared by 7 bases and J by 9 bases, with 13 bases between. This CDR3 contains 12 residues. Here immunoSEQ multiplex PCR was the method, and the copy in TCRdb shows in-frame clones only, minus some. Of 150,000 to 200,000 clones detected, roughly 90% appear once; the ten largest clones hold 4.3%. To note about this clone: Antigen unknown.

Sequencing was performed on peripheral blood, taken 28 days after the second AZD1222 dose. The sequence was collected from an adult who received the AZD1222 COVID-19 vaccine. J is TRBJ2-1 and V is TRBV12-3 or TRBV12-4, with a weak D call TRBD2 (6 bases). The CDR3 here is CASTGGGAEQFF. Written as DNA, the CDR3 is TGTGCCAGCACTGGGGGAGGTGCTGAGCAGTTCTTC.